Following are 10 T cell receptor beta chains from one sample sequenced in a study of blood T cell repertoires in COVID-19 (dated by TCRdb to 2019 to 2021). Library preparation employed the immunoSEQ multiplex PCR assay. The table comes from immuneACCESS by way of TCRdb, which keeps in-frame sequences with V and J called. Part of the clones is missing from these tables; in studies checked, under half for an unresolved V gene and the rest for unknown reasons. The sample records 250,000 to 350,000 clones, 65% to 90% of which are singletons. More than 9% of the sample comes from the top ten. Sequenced: PBMCs or T cells enriched from blood (not recorded which). These receptors came from a woman between 18 and 29 years old who had recovered from COVID-19.

The chain uses TRBV15 and TRBJ1-1; possible D gene TRBD1, 6 bases. The CDR3 length is 13 residues. V was shortened by 0 bases and J by 11 bases, with 13 bases between the two germline ends. Germline CDR1 is LNHNV and CDR2 is YYDKDF (reference sequence). The CDR3 loop reads CATSREQGATAFF. The CDR3 nucleotides are TGTGCCACCAGCAGAGAACAGGGTGCTACGGCTTTCTTT. The whole variable domain, remainder taken from reference TRBV15 and TRBJ1-1, is DAMVIQNPRYQVTQFGKPVTLSCSQTLNHNVMYWYQQKSSQAPKLLFHYYDKDFNNEADTPDNFQSRRPNTSFCFLDIRSPGLGDTAMYLCATSREQGATAFFGQGTRLTVV.

The rearrangement uses TRBV2 and TRBJ1-4, with 8 bases fitting TRBD1. This CDR3 is built from 15 residues. The V segment lost 5 bases and the J segment 5 bases; nucleotides outside the gene matches: 7. CDR1 and CDR2 (germline): SNHLY, FYNNEI. CDR3 DNA sequence: TGTGCCAGCAGTCGATCGACAGGGGTAAATGAAAAACTGTTTTTT. Its protein is CASSRSTGVNEKLFF. The full variable domain, with the rest looked up from reference TRBV2 and TRBJ1-4, is EPEVTQTPSHQVTQMGQEVILRCVPISNHLYFYWYRQILGQKVEFLVSFYNNEISEKSEIFDDQFSVERPDGSNFTLKIRSTKLEDSAMYFCASSRSTGVNEKLFFGSGTQLSVL.

The chain recombines TRBV30 with TRBJ2-5, with D hard to call. Trimming removed 1 base from V and 5 bases from J, with 8 bases in between. The CDR3 is 12 residues long. Germline V lookup: CDR1 GTSNPN, CDR2 SVGIG (reference sequence). CDR3 sequence (DNA): TGTGCCTGGAGTGGTGGTCGGGAGACCCAGTACTTC. Translation gives CAWSGGRETQYF. The whole variable domain, remainder taken from reference TRBV30 and TRBJ2-5, is SQTIHQWPATLVQPVGSPLSLECTVEGTSNPNLYWYRQAAGRGLQLLFYSVGIGQISSEVPQNLSASRPQDRQFILSSKKLLLSDSGFYLCAWSGGRETQYFGPGTRLLVL.

The J gene is TRBJ2-4, the V gene TRBV27, with 11 bases that match TRBD1. V lost 4 bases, J lost 1 base, and 12 bases stayed unmatched. The CDR3 loop spans 19 amino acids. The germline V gene encodes CDR1 MNHEY and CDR2 SMNVEV (reference sequence). CDR3 loop: CASSSPTGQGVSAKNIQYF. CDR3 bases: TGTGCCAGCAGTTCCCCCACGGGACAGGGGGTTTCCGCCAAAAACATTCAGTACTTC.

The chain is built from TRBV9 and TRBJ1-1; D is ambiguous. V was shortened by 0 bases and J by 4 bases, with 10 bases between the two germline ends. In germline, CDR1 is SGDLS, CDR2 YYNGEE. The CDR3 sequence is 14 residues long. The CDR3 sequence: CASSVGGGGTEAFF. The CDR3 DNA reads as TGTGCCAGCAGCGTAGGGGGAGGTGGCACTGAAGCTTTCTTT.

This clone is a singleton in its sample. The chain employs TRBV7-9 and TRBJ2-2; perhaps TRBD1 as D (5 bases). V was cut by 5 bases and J by 8 bases, with 9 bases left in between. This CDR3 spans 12 amino acids. The germline V gene has CDR1 SEHNR and CDR2 FQNEAQ (reference sequence). The CDR3 nucleotides read TGTGCCAGCAGCCCCAGGGTTGGGGAGCTGTTTTTT. This encodes CASSPRVGELFF. The full variable domain, in which reference TRBV7-9 and TRBJ2-2 provide the parts outside the CDR3, is DTGVSQNPRHKITKRGQNVTFRCDPISEHNRLYWYRQTLGQGPEFLTYFQNEAQLEKSRLLSDRFSAERPKGSFSTLEIQRTEQGDSAMYLCASSPRVGELFFGEGSRLTVL.

This rearrangement joins TRBV20-1 to TRBJ1-1, with D maybe TRBD1 (5 bases). Germline V gene data show CDR1 as DFQATT and CDR2 as SNEGSKA (reference sequence). There are 15 residues in the CDR3. Between the trimmed V and J ends, which lost 3 bases and 5 bases, there was a span of 19 bases. CDR3 protein: CSASPGQGPATEAFF. The CDR3 nucleotides read TGCAGTGCTAGTCCAGGGCAGGGCCCGGCGACTGAAGCTTTCTTT.

J is TRBJ1-1 and V is TRBV7-3, with 7 bases matching TRBD1. The CDR3 has 14 residues. Germline V gene lookup returns CDR1 SGHTA and CDR2 FQGTGA. The V and J ends lost 4 bases and 4 bases, in that order; junction bases with no gene match: 6. CDR3 amino acids: CASSSEGTVTEAFF. CDR3 DNA: TGTGCCAGCAGCTCGGAGGGGACAGTCACTGAAGCTTTCTTT.

This sequence joins TRBV5-8 and TRBJ1-6; D uncertain. The germline gives CDR1 SGHTS, CDR2 YDEGEE. The CDR3 contains 13 residues. Deletions cut 3 bases from V and 7 bases from J, with 8 bases between. CDR3: CASSWTGNSPLHF. In nucleotides, the CDR3 is TGTGCCAGCAGCTGGACGGGGAATTCACCCCTCCACTTT.

The chain is built from TRBV28 and TRBJ2-7; tentatively, D is TRBD1 (5 bases). The CDR3 consists of 12 residues. Germline CDR1 MDHEN, CDR2 SYDVKM. V was shortened by 7 bases and J by 2 bases, with 9 bases between the two germline ends. Here the CDR3 DNA reads TGTGCCAGCAAGGCCAGGGCCTACGAGCAGTACTTC. Its translation: CASKARAYEQYF.